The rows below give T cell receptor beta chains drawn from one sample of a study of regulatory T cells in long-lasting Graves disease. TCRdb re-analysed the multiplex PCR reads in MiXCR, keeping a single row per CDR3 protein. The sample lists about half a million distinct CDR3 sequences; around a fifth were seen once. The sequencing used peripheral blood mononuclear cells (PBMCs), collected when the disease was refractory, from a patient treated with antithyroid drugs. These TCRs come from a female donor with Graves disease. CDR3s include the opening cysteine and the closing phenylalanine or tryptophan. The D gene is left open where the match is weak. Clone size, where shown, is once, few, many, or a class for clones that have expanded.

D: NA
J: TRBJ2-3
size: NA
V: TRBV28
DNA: TGTGCCAGCAGTCGACTGGGACGGCCCGCGAGGGACACAGATACGCAGTATTTT
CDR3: CASSRLGRPARDTDTQYF

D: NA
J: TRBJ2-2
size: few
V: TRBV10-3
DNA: TGTGCCATCAGTGAGTCGAACGGGGAGCTGTTTTTT
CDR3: CAISESNGELFF

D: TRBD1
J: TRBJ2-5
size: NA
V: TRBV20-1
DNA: TGCAGTGCTAGAGATTTGGGACAGGGATTAGAGACCCAGTACTTC
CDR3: CSARDLGQGLETQYF

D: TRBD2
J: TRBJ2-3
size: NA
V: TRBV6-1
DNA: TGTGCCAGCATCAGACTAGCGGGAATCACAGATACGCAGTATTTT
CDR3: CASIRLAGITDTQYF

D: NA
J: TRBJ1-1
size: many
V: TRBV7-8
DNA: TGTGCCAGCAGCTTAAGGGGAAGGGGAACGGGCGACACTGAAGCTTTCTTT
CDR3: CASSLRGRGTGDTEAFF

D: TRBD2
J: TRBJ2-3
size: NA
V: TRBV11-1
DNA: TGTGCCAGCAGCCCCATGACTAGCGGGGGTGATGATACGCAGTATTTT
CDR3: CASSPMTSGGDDTQYF

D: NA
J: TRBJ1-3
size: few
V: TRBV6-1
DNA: TGTGCCAGCAGTGAACCAGGGGCGGGCACCATATATTTT
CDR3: CASSEPGAGTIYF

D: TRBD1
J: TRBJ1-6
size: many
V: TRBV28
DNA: TGTGCCAGCAGTTTCCAAACCGGGACAGCTAATTCACCCCTCCACTTT
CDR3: CASSFQTGTANSPLHF

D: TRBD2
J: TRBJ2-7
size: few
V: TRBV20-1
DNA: TGCAGTGCTAGAGATCCGCTGCGGGGGAGCTCCTACGAGCAGTACTTC
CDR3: CSARDPLRGSSYEQYF

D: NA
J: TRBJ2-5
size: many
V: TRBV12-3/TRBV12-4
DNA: TGTGCCAGCACTCTTGAGAGTTTCCAAGAGACCCAGTACTTC
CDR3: CASTLESFQETQYF

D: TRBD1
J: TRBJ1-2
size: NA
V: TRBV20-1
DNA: TGCAGTACCGGACAGGGGCACGGTGACTATGGCTACACCTTC
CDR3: CSTGQGHGDYGYTF

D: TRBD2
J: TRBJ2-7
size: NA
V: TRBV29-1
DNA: TGCAGCGTTGAAACTAGCGGGAACGAGCAGTACTTC
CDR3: CSVETSGNEQYF

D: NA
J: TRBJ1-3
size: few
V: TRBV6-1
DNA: TGTGCCAGCGATTTAACTGGAAACACCATATATTTT
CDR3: CASDLTGNTIYF

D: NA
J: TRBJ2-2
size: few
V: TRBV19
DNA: TGTGCCAGTAGTAGAGGGGCCCAGACCGGGGAGCTGTTTTTT
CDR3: CASSRGAQTGELFF

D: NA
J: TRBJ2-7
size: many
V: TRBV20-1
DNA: TGCAGTGCTAGCGGGGACTCCAGCGAGCAGTACTTC
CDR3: CSASGDSSEQYF

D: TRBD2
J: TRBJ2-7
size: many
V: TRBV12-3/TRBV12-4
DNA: TGTGCCAGCAGTTCGACTAGCGGGAGCTACGAGCAGTACTTC
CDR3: CASSSTSGSYEQYF

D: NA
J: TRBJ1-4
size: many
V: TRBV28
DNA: TGTGCCAGCGGCCCTCAGGAGAAAGAAAAACTGTTTTTT
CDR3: CASGPQEKEKLFF

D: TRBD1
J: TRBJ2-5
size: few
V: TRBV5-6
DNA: TGTGCCAGCAGCTTGGTGCAGGGGGTGAGGAGAGAGACCCAGTACTTC
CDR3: CASSLVQGVRRETQYF

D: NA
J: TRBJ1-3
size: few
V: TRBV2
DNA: TGTGCCAGCAGCTCCCCCTCCACCCGGGACACCACGTTTGGAGATTTGGGAAACACCATATATTTT
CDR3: CASSSPSTRDTTFGDLGNTIYF

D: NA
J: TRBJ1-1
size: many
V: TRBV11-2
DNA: TGTGCCAGCACCCTACTTAGGGCTTCGTTGACTGAAGCTTTCTTT
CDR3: CASTLLRASLTEAFF

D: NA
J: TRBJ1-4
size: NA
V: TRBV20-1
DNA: TGCAGTGCTAGGGAAGGGGGTAATGAAAAACTGTTTTTT
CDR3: CSAREGGNEKLFF

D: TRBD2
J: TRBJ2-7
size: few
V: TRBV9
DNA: TGTGCCAGCAGCGTAGGGGGGACTAACTTCGCCGAGCAGTACTTC
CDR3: CASSVGGTNFAEQYF

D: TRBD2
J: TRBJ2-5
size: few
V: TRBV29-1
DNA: TGCAGCGTTGGCCCTAGCGGGGGGGCAGAGACCCAGTACTTC
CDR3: CSVGPSGGAETQYF